The 31 T cell receptor beta chains given below trace back to one sample, sequenced in a study of blood T cell repertoires in COVID-19. Profiled with immunoSEQ multiplex PCR; TCRdb holds only in-frame clones, not every one. The data show 180,000 or so clones, approximately 85% seen once. Sequenced sample: peripheral blood. The receptors here all came from a woman in her fifties or sixties with acute or convalescent COVID-19.

V gene TRBV9 combines with J gene TRBJ1-6; no definite D call. V was clipped by 3 bases and J by 9 bases, with 22 bases between them. CDR1 is SGDLS, CDR2 YYNGEE, per germline. The length of the CDR3 is 17 residues. The CDR3: CASSGETGGSRSSPLHF. CDR3 nucleotide sequence: TGTGCCAGCAGCGGCGAGACGGGAGGATCGAGGTCTTCACCCCTCCACTTT.

The chain employs TRBV7-8 and TRBJ2-1; 9 bases fit TRBD2. This CDR3 is built from 16 residues. Germline CDR1 reads SGHVS; CDR2 reads FQNEAQ. V gave up 4 bases and J gave up 5 bases; unmatched junction bases: 9. CDR3 protein: CASSSIAGEMDNEQFF. DNA of the CDR3: TGTGCCAGCAGCTCAATAGCGGGAGAAATGGACAATGAGCAGTTCTTC.

The J gene is TRBJ2-2, the V gene TRBV6-5; 10 nucleotides line up with TRBD2. After removal of 4 bases from V and 6 bases from J, the junction contained 8 bases not matched to a gene. Looked up from germline, CDR1 is MNHEY and CDR2 is SVGAGI. The CDR3 totals 16 residues. The CDR3 DNA is TGTGCCAGCAGTTCCCGGGTAGCGGGAGGATCCGGGGAGCTGTTTTTT. Its protein is CASSSRVAGGSGELFF.

The chain uses TRBV11-3 and TRBJ2-3; 9 nucleotides agree with TRBD2. Germline trimming cut 4 bases from V and 0 bases from J; bases unmatched to any gene: 14. CDR3 length: 19 amino acids. Germline loops: CDR1 SGHNT, CDR2 YENEEA. CDR3 nucleotide sequence: TGTGCCAGCAGCTCCCCTGGGGAAGCTAGCGGGACTAGCACAGATACGCAGTATTTT. Translation gives CASSSPGEASGTSTDTQYF.

The CDR3 sequence: CASSFRLQDNSPLHF. DNA for the CDR3: TGTGCCAGCAGTTTCCGGCTCCAGGATAATTCACCCCTCCACTTT. This chain joins TRBV6-2 or TRBV6-3 and TRBJ1-6; D is unclear. CDR3 size: 15 residues. CDR1 and CDR2 (germline): MNHEY, SVGEGT. The V and J ends lost 4 bases and 5 bases respectively, with 12 bases between them.

This clone was found once. This chain connects TRBV9 to TRBJ2-2; TRBD1 matches at 7 bases. Germline V lookup: CDR1 SGDLS, CDR2 YYNGEE. Trimming removed 3 bases from V and 6 bases from J; junction bases left unmatched: 8. The CDR3 is made up of 15 amino acids. CDR3 sequence (DNA): TGTGCCAGCAGCGCCATGAGACAGGGCCCCGGGGAGCTGTTTTTT. Protein: CASSAMRQGPGELFF. The variable domain in full, completed from reference TRBV9 and TRBJ2-2, reads DSGVTQTPKHLITATGQRVTLRCSPRSGDLSVYWYQQSLDQGLQFLIQYYNGEERAKGNILERFSAQQFPDLHSELNLSSLELGDSALYFCASSAMRQGPGELFFGEGSRLTVL.

DNA of the CDR3: TGTGCCAGCAGTCCAAGAGATATCTACAATGAGCAGTTCTTC. Amino acid sequence: CASSPRDIYNEQFF. The rearrangement links TRBV27 to TRBJ2-1; D gene ambiguous. This CDR3 spans 14 amino acids. CDR1 and CDR2 (germline): MNHEY, SMNVEV (reference sequence). With 5 bases removed from V and 3 bases from J, the gap between germline ends came to 11 bases.

V gene TRBV11-3 combines with J gene TRBJ2-4; D is perhaps TRBD1 (5 bases). The V gene lost 3 bases and the J gene lost 2 bases, with 8 bases spanning the gap. Germline V gives CDR1 SGHNT, CDR2 YENEEA. This CDR3 has 14 amino acids. The CDR3: CASSFSGTKNIQYF. CDR3 sequence (DNA): TGTGCCAGCAGCTTTTCAGGGACCAAAAACATTCAGTACTTC.

The CDR3 loop is CASSSSPSGNQETQYF. In nucleotides, the CDR3 is TGCGCCAGCAGCTCTTCCCCTAGCGGCAACCAAGAGACCCAGTACTTC. The genes are TRBV5-1 and TRBJ2-5; 7 nucleotides line up with TRBD2. The length of the CDR3 is 16 residues. The germline V gene encodes CDR1 SGHRS and CDR2 YFSETQ. Unmatched junction bases numbered 8, after V lost 3 bases and J lost 0 bases.

This clone came up a few times. V and J are TRBV28 and TRBJ2-7; the D gene is possibly TRBD1 (6 bases). This CDR3 spans 13 amino acids. Trimming took 8 bases from V and 4 from J, leaving 15 bases between them. Germline V gives CDR1 MDHEN, CDR2 SYDVKM. CDR3 sequence: CASVSQGMYEQYF. The CDR3, as DNA: TGTGCCAGCGTTTCCCAGGGGATGTACGAGCAGTACTTC.

The J gene is TRBJ2-2, the V gene TRBV11-3; 13 positions agree with TRBD2. V lost 5 bases to trimming and J lost 0 bases; unmatched junction nucleotides: 6. This CDR3 has 18 residues. CDR1 SGHNT and CDR2 YENEEA come from the germline V gene. DNA for the CDR3: TGTGCCAGCAGCCCTACGGGACTAGCGGGATCGAACACCGGGGAGCTGTTTTTT. It yields the protein CASSPTGLAGSNTGELFF.

The rearrangement joins TRBV7-3 to TRBJ2-3, with TRBD2 as a possible D gene (5 bases). Trimming took 5 bases from V and 5 from J, leaving 11 bases between them. The germline V gene encodes CDR1 SGHTA and CDR2 FQGTGA. The CDR3 extends over 13 amino acids. The CDR3 protein is CASSPRAGDTQYF. The CDR3 DNA is TGTGCCAGCAGCCCCCGGGCGGGAGATACGCAGTATTTT.

The V gene is TRBV2, the J gene TRBJ1-3; D is unclear. Germline CDR1 is SNHLY and CDR2 is FYNNEI. This CDR3 is built from 16 residues. V shed 1 base and J shed 0 bases, with 10 bases lying between them. The CDR3 sequence is CASSEERWSSGNTIYF. The CDR3 coding sequence is TGTGCCAGCAGTGAAGAGCGTTGGAGCTCTGGAAACACCATATATTTT.

J is TRBJ1-4 and V is TRBV9; 9 bases align to TRBD1. The CDR3 runs 16 residues. Trimming at V came to 4 bases and at J to 3 bases, leaving 7 bases not matched to a gene. The germline CDR1 and CDR2 sequences are SGDLS and YYNGEE. The CDR3 reads CASSLTGGTANEKLFF. The CDR3, as DNA: TGTGCCAGCAGCTTAACAGGGGGCACGGCTAATGAAAAACTGTTTTTT. The complete variable domain, with remaining parts taken from reference TRBV9 and TRBJ1-4, reads DSGVTQTPKHLITATGQRVTLRCSPRSGDLSVYWYQQSLDQGLQFLIQYYNGEERAKGNILERFSAQQFPDLHSELNLSSLELGDSALYFCASSLTGGTANEKLFFGSGTQLSVL.

The chain employs TRBV19 and TRBJ2-1; 7 nucleotides align to TRBD1. The ends lost 3 bases at V and 7 bases at J; junction bases unmatched: 9. This CDR3 has 15 amino acids. Germline assignment: CDR1 LNHDA and CDR2 SQIVND (reference sequence). The CDR3 DNA sequence: TGTGCCAGTAGTATTTCCGGGGACAGAGCTAATGAGCAGTTCTTC. This translates into CASSISGDRANEQFF.

This sequence joins TRBV5-1 and TRBJ2-1; the match to TRBD2 covers 12 bases. This CDR3 spans 16 amino acids. The J segment lost 6 bases and the V segment lost 2 bases, leaving 6 bases of the junction unmatched. CDR1 and CDR2 (germline): SGHRS, YFSETQ. The CDR3 bases are TGCGCCAGCAGCTTATCTAGCGGGAGGGCCGGCAATGAGCAGTTCTTC. Translated, it gives CASSLSSGRAGNEQFF.

The chain recombines TRBV27 with TRBJ2-7; tentatively, D is TRBD2 (6 bases). Germline V gives CDR1 MNHEY, CDR2 SMNVEV (reference sequence). The CDR3 loop spans 16 amino acids. With 5 bases removed from V and 2 bases from J, the gap between germline ends came to 19 bases. DNA of the CDR3: TGTGCCAGCAGTCTTACGAAGGTATCGGGGGCCTACGAGCAGTACGTC. Translation: CASSLTKVSGAYEQYV.

This chain links TRBV15 with TRBJ2-3; TRBD2 agrees at 8 bases. The V gene's germline CDR1 is LNHNV and CDR2 YYDKDF (reference sequence). The CDR3 is 16 residues long. The trim removed 0 bases at V and 0 bases at J, leaving 2 bases unmatched. DNA of the CDR3: TGTGCCACCAGCAGAGAACTAGCGGCTAGCACAGATACGCAGTATTTT. It is translated as CATSRELAASTDTQYF.

The V and J genes are TRBV30 and TRBJ1-5, with D perhaps TRBD1 (5 bases). CDR3 size: 15 residues. The germline gives CDR1 GTSNPN, CDR2 SVGIG (reference sequence). V lost 0 bases to trimming and J lost 2 bases, with 11 bases between them. This CDR3 reads CAWSVESGGNQPQHF. The CDR3, as DNA: TGTGCCTGGAGTGTCGAATCGGGGGGCAATCAGCCCCAGCATTTT.

The chain has TRBV28 and TRBJ2-2; 9 bases align to TRBD2. CDR1 MDHEN and CDR2 SYDVKM come from the germline V gene. The CDR3 runs to 15 residues. With 3 bases clipped from V and 4 bases from J, the junction kept 3 bases outside the gene matches. CDR3 sequence reads: CASSFTAGGTGELFF. The CDR3 DNA sequence: TGTGCCAGCAGTTTTACAGCGGGAGGCACCGGGGAGCTGTTTTTT.

The chain couples TRBV15 to TRBJ2-3; D ambiguous. Germline CDR1 reads LNHNV; CDR2 reads YYDKDF (reference sequence). The V and J ends lost 0 bases and 7 bases respectively, with 8 bases between them. The CDR3 is made up of 13 amino acids. CDR3 DNA: TGTGCCACCAGCAGAGACCAGGCCTATACGCAGTATTTT. This sequence encodes CATSRDQAYTQYF.

The chain recombines TRBV12-3 or TRBV12-4 with TRBJ1-1; D unclear. Trimming pared 6 bases from V and 1 base from J, leaving 9 bases between. The CDR3 runs to 13 residues. The CDR3 is CASSRTPNTEAFF. CDR3 DNA: TGTGCCAGCAGCCGCACACCGAACACTGAAGCTTTCTTT.

The gene calls are TRBV5-1 and TRBJ1-1; TRBD1 aligns across 11 bases. CDR3 size: 14 residues. Germline loops: CDR1 SGHRS, CDR2 YFSETQ. V was clipped by 4 bases and J by 4 bases; unmatched bases: 3. The CDR3 spells CASSPGTGGTEAFF. As DNA, the CDR3 is TGCGCCAGCAGCCCCGGGACAGGGGGCACTGAAGCTTTCTTT.

This clone was detected only once. This chain joins TRBV14 and TRBJ2-7; D uncertain. Germline assignment: CDR1 SGHDN and CDR2 FVKESK. The CDR3 length is 11 residues. Between the trimmed V and J ends, which lost 2 bases and 9 bases, there was a span of 8 bases. CDR3: CASSQHTTQYF. CDR3 DNA: TGTGCCAGCAGCCAACACACAACGCAGTACTTC.

The rearrangement joins TRBV6-1 to TRBJ1-4; a weak D match, TRBD1 (5 bases). CDR3 size: 16 residues. Looked up from germline, CDR1 is MNHNS and CDR2 is SASEGT. Trimming removed 2 bases from V and 0 bases from J, with 10 bases in between. CDR3 sequence: CASSERTSATNEKLFF. As DNA, the CDR3 is TGTGCCAGCAGTGAACGGACAAGCGCAACTAATGAAAAACTGTTTTTT.

This clone was seen a single time. V is TRBV25-1 and J is TRBJ1-2; no firm D call. This CDR3 has 16 residues. The germline CDR1 and CDR2 sequences are MGHDK and SYGVNS. Trimming pared 4 bases from V and 8 bases from J, leaving 23 bases between. Here the CDR3 reads CASSARQVKSVRGYTF. DNA of the CDR3: TGTGCCAGCAGTGCAAGGCAGGTGAAGTCGGTAAGGGGCTACACCTTC.

The genes are TRBV19 and TRBJ1-5; D unresolved. The CDR3 length is 13 residues. The V end was cut by 1 base, the J end by 7 bases, with 8 bases between. Germline-derived CDR1 and CDR2 are LNHDA and SQIVND (reference sequence). As DNA, the CDR3 is TGTGCCAGTAGTATAGTTTCGGAGCAGCCCCAGCATTTT. Translating gives CASSIVSEQPQHF.

CDR3 protein: CASTRSYGYTF. In DNA, the CDR3 is TGCGCCAGCACCCGCAGCTATGGCTACACCTTC. This sequence joins TRBV10-1 and TRBJ1-2; D is ambiguous. Germline CDR1 is WNHNN and CDR2 is SYGVQD (reference sequence). The CDR3 has 11 residues. V lost 7 bases to trimming and J lost 4 bases, with 7 bases between them.

The chain couples TRBV12-3 or TRBV12-4 to TRBJ2-1; D unresolved. V was clipped by 6 bases and J by 7 bases, with 13 bases between them. There are 13 residues in the CDR3. The DNA for the CDR3 is TGTGCCAGCAGGCCCCCTTGGCCAAATGAGCAGTTCTTC. This sequence encodes CASRPPWPNEQFF.

The table lists this clone with a count of one. The V and J genes are TRBV3-1 (or the pseudogene TRBV3-2) and TRBJ1-1, with TRBD1 as a possible D gene (5 bases). The germline V gene has CDR1 LGHDT and CDR2 YNNKEL (reference sequence). The CDR3 runs 13 residues. The V end lost 2 bases, the J end lost 4 bases, and 8 bases lay between the germline ends. CDR3 residues: CASSQIGATEAFF. The CDR3 nucleotides read TGTGCCAGCAGCCAAATAGGGGCCACTGAAGCTTTCTTT.

The chain recombines TRBV3-1 (or the pseudogene TRBV3-2) with TRBJ2-1, with 10 bases fitting TRBD2. Looked up from germline, CDR1 is LGHDT and CDR2 is YNNKEL (reference sequence). V dropped 4 bases and J dropped 8; count of bases not matched to a gene: 8. The CDR3 consists of 15 residues. The CDR3 bases are TGTGCCAGCAGCCCTCAAGCGGGAGGGCCGTATGAGCAGTTCTTC. It specifies CASSPQAGGPYEQFF.